A single sample gave rise to the 8 T cell receptor beta chains below, sequenced in a study of blood T cell repertoires in COVID-19. Repertoires were generated with immunoSEQ multiplex PCR, while TCRdb's copy carries only in-frame clones and drops some. Here the sample spans hundreds of thousands of clones, approximately 85% being singletons. Material: peripheral blood. The source is a woman in her fifties or sixties with active or convalescent COVID-19.

The rearrangement joins TRBV6-5 to TRBJ1-1; 9 bases align to TRBD1. Germline V gene lookup returns CDR1 MNHEY and CDR2 SVGAGI. This CDR3 spans 15 amino acids. Trimming removed 2 bases from V and 3 bases from J; junction bases left unmatched: 4. In DNA form, the CDR3 reads TGTGCCAGCAGTTACACAGGGGGCTGGGACACTGAAGCTTTCTTT. This encodes CASSYTGGWDTEAFF.

V gene TRBV28 combines with J gene TRBJ1-3, with D tentatively TRBD1 (5 bases). The germline V and J ends were trimmed by 2 bases and 0 bases, with 11 bases remaining between them. The CDR3 spans 16 residues. Germline V gene data show CDR1 as MDHEN and CDR2 as SYDVKM. The CDR3: CASSLRQRVSGNTIYF. Written as DNA, the CDR3 is TGTGCCAGCAGTTTACGACAGCGAGTCTCTGGAAACACCATATATTTT. The variable domain in full, with the rest retrieved from reference TRBV28 and TRBJ1-3, is DVKVTQSSRYLVKRTGEKVFLECVQDMDHENMFWYRQDPGLGLRLIYFSYDVKMKEKGDIPEGYSVSREKKERFSLILESASTNQTSMYLCASSLRQRVSGNTIYFGEGSWLTVV.

The chain joins TRBV27 to TRBJ1-1; 8 bases fit TRBD1. The germline CDR1 and CDR2 sequences are MNHEY and SMNVEV (reference sequence). CDR3 length: 16 amino acids. V lost 3 bases, J lost 7 bases, and 13 bases stayed unmatched. The CDR3 sequence is CASSFGTGILHNEAFF. CDR3 nucleotide sequence: TGTGCCAGCAGTTTTGGGACAGGTATTTTACACAATGAAGCTTTCTTT.

This clone was counted a few times. The chain combines TRBV9 with TRBJ1-6; D gene ambiguous. Germline V gene data show CDR1 as SGDLS and CDR2 as YYNGEE. Between the trimmed V and J ends, which lost 3 bases and 9 bases, there was a span of 10 bases. This CDR3 region has 13 residues. The CDR3 spells CASSATTGSPLHF. Written as DNA, the CDR3 is TGTGCCAGCAGCGCTACCACCGGTTCACCCCTCCACTTT.

The chain links TRBV30 to TRBJ1-2; 8 bases match TRBD1. Trimming at V came to 5 bases and at J to 4 bases, leaving 6 bases not matched to a gene. CDR3 size: 13 residues. In germline, CDR1 is GTSNPN, CDR2 SVGIG (reference sequence). The CDR3 protein is CAWGQGGIYGYTF. The CDR3 DNA reads as TGTGCCTGGGGACAGGGCGGCATCTATGGCTACACCTTC.

The V gene is TRBV2, the J gene TRBJ1-2; maybe TRBD1 (5 bases). Trimming shortened V by 2 bases and J by 7 bases, and 11 bases separated the two germline ends. CDR1 and CDR2 from the germline V gene are SNHLY and FYNNEI. The CDR3 is made up of 13 amino acids. CDR3 in DNA: TGTGCCAGCAGTGAAACGGCCCAGGGTGGCTACACCTTC. This encodes CASSETAQGGYTF.

This clone showed up just a few times. J is TRBJ1-6 and V is TRBV5-4; 10 bases agree with TRBD1. Germline loops: CDR1 SGHNT, CDR2 YYREEE (reference sequence). With V trimmed by 7 bases and J by 6 bases, 7 bases remained unmatched. The CDR3 is made up of 15 amino acids. The CDR3 reads CASRDRGVSNSPLHF. The DNA of the CDR3 is TGTGCCAGCCGGGACAGGGGAGTTAGTAATTCACCCCTCCACTTT.

This clone has just a few counts. The chain combines TRBV6-2 or TRBV6-3 with TRBJ1-5, with D unclear. This CDR3 is 13 amino acids long. Germline V gene lookup returns CDR1 MNHEY and CDR2 SVGEGT. V lost 6 bases, J lost 0 bases, and 6 bases lay in between. The CDR3 here is CASSANSNQPQHF. CDR3 nucleotide sequence: TGTGCCAGCAGCGCTAATAGCAATCAGCCCCAGCATTTT.